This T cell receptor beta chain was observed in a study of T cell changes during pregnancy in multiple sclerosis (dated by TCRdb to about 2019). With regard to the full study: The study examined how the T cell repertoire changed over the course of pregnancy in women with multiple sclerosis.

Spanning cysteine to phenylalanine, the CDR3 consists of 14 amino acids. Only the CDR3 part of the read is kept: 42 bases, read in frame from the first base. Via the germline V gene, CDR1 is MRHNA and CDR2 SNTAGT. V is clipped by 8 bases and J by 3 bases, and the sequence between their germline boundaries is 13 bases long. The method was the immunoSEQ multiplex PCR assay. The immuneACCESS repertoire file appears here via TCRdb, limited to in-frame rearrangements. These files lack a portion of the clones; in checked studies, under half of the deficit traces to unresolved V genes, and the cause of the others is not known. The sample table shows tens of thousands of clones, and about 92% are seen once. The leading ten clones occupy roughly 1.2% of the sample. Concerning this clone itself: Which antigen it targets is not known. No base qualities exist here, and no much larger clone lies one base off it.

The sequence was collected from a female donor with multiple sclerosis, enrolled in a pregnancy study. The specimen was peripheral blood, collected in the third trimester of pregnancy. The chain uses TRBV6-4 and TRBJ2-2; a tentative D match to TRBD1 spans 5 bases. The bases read TGTGCCAGCTCCCCAGGGCAGGACACCGGGGAGCTGTTTTTT. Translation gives CASSPGQDTGELFF.